This is a list of T cell receptor beta chains from one sample in a study of T-cell memory formation after mild COVID-19. Each CDR3 protein is one row after TCRdb ran MiXCR on the 5' RACE reads. The table lists under 450,000 distinct CDR3 sequences, 20% to 25% of them singletons. The sample was PBMCs or a T cell subset sorted from them (not recorded which). The receptors were gathered from a man in his late teens or twenties who had mild COVID-19 (a few samples of this study predate the infection). Cell type and time point are not known. Each CDR3 is given with its conserved first and last residue. The order of the fields is V gene, clone size, J gene, D gene, CDR3 DNA, CDR3 protein. The D gene is left open where the match is weak. Some rows mark clone size as missing; the rest say once, few, many or name a class of expanded clone.

v_call: TRBV12-3/TRBV12-4
clone_size: NA
j_call: TRBJ2-6
d_call: NA
cdr3_nt: TGTGCCAGCAGCCTTATTACTGGGGCCAACGTCCTGACTTTC
cdr3_aa: CASSLITGANVLTF

v_call: TRBV7-9
clone_size: NA
j_call: TRBJ1-5
d_call: NA
cdr3_nt: TGTGCCAGCAGCTCAACGGTACAGGGTGTGCAGCCCCAGCATTTT
cdr3_aa: CASSSTVQGVQPQHF

v_call: TRBV9
clone_size: NA
j_call: TRBJ2-1
d_call: NA
cdr3_nt: TGTGCCAGCAGCGGAACCGGGACAGAGCAGTTCTTC
cdr3_aa: CASSGTGTEQFF

v_call: TRBV29-1
clone_size: NA
j_call: TRBJ1-2
d_call: NA
cdr3_nt: TGCAGCGTTCGGGCCGTGGGACCCCATGGCTACACCTTC
cdr3_aa: CSVRAVGPHGYTF

v_call: TRBV9
clone_size: few
j_call: TRBJ1-1
d_call: TRBD1
cdr3_nt: TGTGCCAGCAGCGGGCGGTTGGGACAGGGTAACACTGAAGCTTTCTTT
cdr3_aa: CASSGRLGQGNTEAFF

v_call: TRBV3-1
clone_size: NA
j_call: TRBJ1-1
d_call: NA
cdr3_nt: TGTGCCAGCAGCCAAGTTGGAGGCATGAACACTGAAGCTTTCTTT
cdr3_aa: CASSQVGGMNTEAFF

v_call: TRBV5-6
clone_size: few
j_call: TRBJ2-6
d_call: NA
cdr3_nt: TGTGCCAGCAGCTTGGGAGACAACAACGTCCTGACTTTC
cdr3_aa: CASSLGDNNVLTF

v_call: TRBV5-4
clone_size: few
j_call: TRBJ2-3
d_call: TRBD2
cdr3_nt: TGTGCCAGCAGCGCCGGGACTAGCGGGGGTAATACGCAGTATTTT
cdr3_aa: CASSAGTSGGNTQYF

v_call: TRBV10-3
clone_size: NA
j_call: TRBJ2-3
d_call: TRBD1
cdr3_nt: TGTGCCATGAAGGGGGCGGAGACAGATACGCAGTATTTT
cdr3_aa: CAMKGAETDTQYF

v_call: TRBV20-1
clone_size: few
j_call: TRBJ1-1
d_call: NA
cdr3_nt: TGCAGTGCCCTTAGGAACACTGAAGCTTTCTTT
cdr3_aa: CSALRNTEAFF

v_call: TRBV2
clone_size: few
j_call: TRBJ2-1
d_call: NA
cdr3_nt: TGTGCCAGCAGTGAAGAGGCAGGGACCTACAATGAGCAGTTCTTC
cdr3_aa: CASSEEAGTYNEQFF

v_call: TRBV2
clone_size: NA
j_call: TRBJ1-5
d_call: NA
cdr3_nt: TGTGCCAGCAGAAGGACAGTAAATAGCAATCAGCCCCAGCATTTT
cdr3_aa: CASRRTVNSNQPQHF

v_call: TRBV6-2/TRBV6-3
clone_size: NA
j_call: TRBJ2-3
d_call: NA
cdr3_nt: TGTGCCAGCAGTCACCTGTCGAGTACTGATACGCAGTATTTT
cdr3_aa: CASSHLSSTDTQYF

v_call: TRBV20-1
clone_size: few
j_call: TRBJ2-3
d_call: NA
cdr3_nt: TGCAGTGCTAGCCCCGCAAGGGGCACAGATACGCAGTATTTT
cdr3_aa: CSASPARGTDTQYF

v_call: TRBV5-5
clone_size: NA
j_call: TRBJ2-4
d_call: TRBD1
cdr3_nt: TGTGCCAGCAGCGGACGACAGGGGATGAGAGGAGGCATTCAGTACTTC
cdr3_aa: CASSGRQGMRGGIQYF

v_call: TRBV6-5
clone_size: NA
j_call: TRBJ1-6
d_call: TRBD1
cdr3_nt: TGTGCCAGCACCGACAGGGGTTCACCCCTCCACTTT
cdr3_aa: CASTDRGSPLHF

v_call: TRBV4-1
clone_size: NA
j_call: TRBJ2-3
d_call: TRBD2
cdr3_nt: TGCGCCAGCAGCCCCTCGACTAGCGGGGCCACAGATACGCAGTATTTT
cdr3_aa: CASSPSTSGATDTQYF

v_call: TRBV20-1
clone_size: NA
j_call: TRBJ2-1
d_call: TRBD2
cdr3_nt: TGCAGTGCTAGAGATCCTAGCGGGGGGGCAAATGAGCAGTTCTTC
cdr3_aa: CSARDPSGGANEQFF

v_call: TRBV4-1
clone_size: few
j_call: TRBJ1-1
d_call: NA
cdr3_nt: TGCGCCAGCAGCCAAGATGGGAGGGTATCTTTCTTT
cdr3_aa: CASSQDGRVSFF

v_call: TRBV7-9
clone_size: NA
j_call: TRBJ2-2
d_call: NA
cdr3_nt: TGTGCCAGCAGCTTAGGACCCGGGACACAACTCACCGGGGAGCTGTTTTTT
cdr3_aa: CASSLGPGTQLTGELFF

v_call: TRBV7-3
clone_size: NA
j_call: TRBJ2-1
d_call: NA
cdr3_nt: TGTGCCAGCAGCCCACTTGGGGAAGGTAATGAGCAGTTCTTC
cdr3_aa: CASSPLGEGNEQFF

v_call: TRBV5-1
clone_size: NA
j_call: TRBJ1-1
d_call: NA
cdr3_nt: TGCGCCAGCAGCAGACAGGCGGACGCTGAAGCTTTCTTT
cdr3_aa: CASSRQADAEAFF